The rows below give T cell receptor beta chains drawn from one sample of a study of radiation and T cells in renal cell carcinoma. The protocol was immunoSEQ multiplex PCR, while the TCRdb copy is restricted to in-frame clones and leaves out a portion. This sample has about 95,000 clones; 80% to 90% occur once, and the top ten carry under 9.5%. The sequencing here drew on blood, taken from a patient whose treatment included radiotherapy and nephrectomy. The source is a man over 45 with renal cell carcinoma. Both conserved end residues are part of each CDR3. Clone size, where shown, is once, few, many, or a class for clones that have expanded.

J: TRBJ2-5
V: TRBV5-1
size: NA
CDR3: CASSLSGVGETQYF

J: TRBJ2-7
V: TRBV4-3
size: NA
CDR3: CASSHHASGAYEQYF

J: TRBJ1-1
V: TRBV5-5
size: NA
CDR3: CASSLDAPPPEAFF

J: TRBJ2-7
V: TRBV2
size: NA
CDR3: CASSRLAGVYEQYF

J: TRBJ2-1
V: TRBV6-5
size: NA
CDR3: CASTATSGNEQFF

J: TRBJ2-2
V: TRBV5-1
size: NA
CDR3: CASSQNDNTGELFF

J: TRBJ2-5
V: TRBV5-6
size: NA
CDR3: CASSLRRERNLQETQYF

J: TRBJ1-2
V: TRBV10-3
size: NA
CDR3: CAISEGVVGAGYTF

J: TRBJ2-7
V: TRBV27
size: NA
CDR3: CASSVTGLAGGPSPYEQYF

J: TRBJ2-6
V: TRBV6-1
size: NA
CDR3: CASTQTGGANVLTF

J: TRBJ2-7
V: TRBV4-1
size: NA
CDR3: CASSQDRDRGYEQYF

J: TRBJ1-1
V: TRBV29-1
size: NA
CDR3: CSATTGPNTEAFF

J: TRBJ2-7
V: TRBV27
size: NA
CDR3: CASSLMGAEQYF

J: TRBJ2-5
V: TRBV18
size: NA
CDR3: CASSPREYQETQYF

J: TRBJ2-7
V: TRBV6-1
size: NA
CDR3: CASSGQGVGEQYF

J: TRBJ1-5
V: TRBV2
size: NA
CDR3: CASSEEGQPQHF

J: TRBJ2-7
V: TRBV15
size: NA
CDR3: CATSREPDLSAYEQYF

J: TRBJ2-2
V: TRBV19
size: NA
CDR3: CASSILGTAGELFF

J: TRBJ1-2
V: TRBV28
size: NA
CDR3: CASSPLKTTFYGYTF

J: TRBJ2-1
V: TRBV29-1
size: NA
CDR3: CSVTGTSVSGRSYNEQFF

J: TRBJ2-3
V: TRBV9
size: NA
CDR3: CASSFLAGDTDTQYF

J: TRBJ1-2
V: TRBV9
size: NA
CDR3: CASSGQSGYTF

J: TRBJ2-7
V: TRBV7-8
size: NA
CDR3: CASSLVNEQYF

J: TRBJ2-1
V: TRBV29-1
size: few
CDR3: CSVDRGTYNEQFF

J: TRBJ1-1
V: TRBV28
size: NA
CDR3: CASSSGQGSLGTEAFF

J: TRBJ1-4
V: TRBV7-9
size: NA
CDR3: CASSWTENEKLFF

J: TRBJ1-1
V: TRBV6-1
size: few
CDR3: CASSLLGGNTEAFF

J: TRBJ1-3
V: TRBV18
size: NA
CDR3: CASSPVRAGNTIYF

J: TRBJ2-7
V: TRBV30
size: NA
CDR3: CAWSMGLSYEQYF

J: TRBJ1-3
V: TRBV7-8
size: NA
CDR3: CASSGYLSPSGNTIYF

J: TRBJ2-2
V: TRBV19
size: NA
CDR3: CASSIAQLNTGELFF

J: TRBJ2-3
V: TRBV7-8
size: NA
CDR3: CASSLAVDTQYF

J: TRBJ1-1
V: TRBV10-3
size: few
CDR3: CAISDETEAFF

J: TRBJ1-3
V: TRBV30
size: NA
CDR3: CAWSVIPGAGNTIYF

J: TRBJ1-3
V: TRBV2
size: NA
CDR3: CASSGRVQNSGNTIYF

J: TRBJ2-2
V: TRBV19
size: NA
CDR3: CASSNPHGELFF

J: TRBJ2-5
V: TRBV7-6
size: NA
CDR3: CASSLADGAQYF

J: TRBJ2-2
V: TRBV5-5
size: NA
CDR3: CASSLLQGAAGELFF

J: TRBJ1-5
V: TRBV5-3
size: NA
CDR3: CASPTQPQHF

J: TRBJ2-3
V: TRBV18
size: NA
CDR3: CASSPRTPPDTQYF

J: TRBJ1-4
V: TRBV5-1
size: once
CDR3: CASSPGQTTNEKLFF